This T cell receptor (beta chain) was recovered during a study of cytomegalovirus exposure and HLA in healthy donors (dated 2017 in TCRdb). Concerning the study at large: An earlier analysis of some 500 of the donors reported 250 to 300 Gb of sequence data and 117 million unique TCR beta sequences from about 200 million T cells. An early release covering roughly 600 HLA-typed donors comprised roughly 300 gigabases of sequencing data and around 86 million unique TCR sequences. Among the roughly 400 genotyped donors, approximately 81% belonged to the genetic ancestry cluster associated with self-reported Caucasian donors. The study aimed to test whether signatures of past pathogen exposure could be identified by cataloging public T cell receptors. The study used immunosequencing to profile the T cell repertoires of 670 or so subjects and linked those repertoires to cytomegalovirus serostatus. Along with the approximately 670-subject first cohort, a separate validation cohort of more than 90 different subjects was used. The study combined high-throughput TCR immunosequencing, statistical association of individual TCRs with disease status, and machine learning to predict cytomegalovirus infection status. In a later analysis, previously published TCR beta repertoires from about 640 donors were re-analyzed and high-resolution HLA genotyping was added so that TCR occurrence patterns could be studied. The later analysis used no new phenotypic data to find candidate immune exposures, relying instead on TCR beta sequences and their occurrence across donors. An earlier analysis of roughly 580 of the donors used high-throughput TCR beta sequencing to judge whether each TCR beta V gene segment behaved as functional or pseudogenic. Donor age, sex, ethnicity and CMV serostatus were collected together with the repertoire data. A later genetic analysis took genome-wide SNP genotypes for about three fifths of the 666 donors and used that subset as a discovery cohort. All discovery cohort repertoires had been generated using a single sequencing platform. Class I and class II HLA loci were covered by the typing at four-digit resolution. The number of typed donors differed by locus: roughly 620-630 for A, B, C, DRB1 and DQB1; roughly 510 for DQA1; 600 to 610 for DPA1; and roughly 450 for DPB1. Roughly 5 DR-DQ haplotypes were handled as single units for association and clustering because linkage in the cohort was strong. Across under 500 genotyped donors of the cohort, an average of approximately 200,000 unique TCR beta nucleotide sequences per donor were sequenced, and 15% to 20% of those sequences were non-productive. General conclusions and limits of the study: A later analysis reported that several top co-occurrence clusters appeared linked to parvovirus B19, influenza, CMV and Epstein-Barr virus. When HLA alleles, especially DR and DQ, strongly co-occurred, attributing TCR associations to individual alleles was difficult. The only immune exposure information available for the cohort was CMV serostatus. The classifier was reported to diagnose cytomegalovirus status with high specificity and sensitivity in both the original cohort and the validation cohort. Most CMV-associated TCR beta chains appeared to be HLA-restricted in a later analysis, and the HLA associations seemed to be driven largely by CMV exposure. Linkage disequilibrium might explain the correlated functional status among segregating V segments, but an unknown experimental factor could not be excluded. Sequencing depth was assumed to be roughly uniform across donors in the presence/absence analyses, though that assumption may not hold. The cohort was sequenced for TCR beta chains only, and without alpha or paired-chain data the features that could be detected were limited. A cluster of highly shared sequence variants was judged likely to represent a technical artifact of the sequencing pipeline. In a later genetic analysis, fewer N-insertions in productive TCRs were reported among donors in an Asian-associated ancestry cluster than the approximately 710-donor mean. In vitro tests confirmed that a few of the cytomegalovirus-associated TCR beta chains recognize cytomegalovirus antigens. A further reported finding was that TCR beta sequences accurately predicted the HLA-A and HLA-B alleles for most subjects in the first cohort. At a false discovery rate of 0.05, a later analysis linked roughly 17,000 TCR beta sequences to specific HLA alleles. In a later analysis, HLA-associated TCR beta chains were found to be more clonally expanded and to have lower generation probabilities than equally common non-associated chains. In an earlier analysis of 587 of the donors, most TCR beta V segments were observed in productive rearrangements about 87% or about 30% of the time, broadly matching IMGT annotations. The study listed 164 TCR beta chains as associated with cytomegalovirus. While some public TCRs were present in many individuals, most TCR sequences turned up only very rarely across donors. Because counts were too low, roughly 17 rarely observed V segments, including chromosome 9 orphons, were left out of the earlier analysis of over 550 of the donors. The 87-base-pair reads could not distinguish some IMGT-functional V segments, including TRBV6-2 and TRBV6-3, so those segments were excluded. Because HLA typing was missing for some donors at each locus, association tests included only the typed subset. It was suggested by the authors that the approach could potentially be generalized to other disease states and immunological phenotypes. A later genetic analysis associated a missense DCLRE1C variant with V-gene and J-gene trimming of TCR beta chains, and an independent cohort replicated the association. In a later analysis, the rate of TCR association differed among HLA loci, with DRB1 alleles having the most associated TCRs and HLA-C alleles having the fewest.

The cohort was made up of 500 to 850 healthy bone marrow donors. At the time of sampling, every cohort member was nominally healthy, though immune exposures that went unrecorded were likely present. The donor tested CMV seropositive, placing the donor among the 250 to 350 seropositive members of the cohort. Every donor gave a peripheral blood sample, and the peripheral blood mononuclear cells from that sample were used for TCR beta sequencing. Genomic DNA was extracted from the blood cell samples with the Qiagen DNeasy Blood Extraction Kit. V is cut by 0 bases and J by 8 bases, and the space between the germline ends is 9 bases. Based on the germline V gene (reference sequence), the CDR1 and CDR2 sequences are SGHNT and YYREEE. Measured from the cysteine to the phenylalanine, the CDR3 is 13 residues long. Only the CDR3 DNA stays, 39 bases, in frame from base 1. Comments on this clone: This receptor's antigen is unknown. No quality values exist for individual bases; no much larger clone is one base distant.

Library creation used the immunoSEQ multiplex PCR assay. For the multiplex PCR, a mixture combining 60 forward primers for TCR Vbeta segments and 13 reverse primers for TCR Jbeta segments was used. The CDR3 region of rearranged TCR beta genes was amplified from genomic DNA with a multiplex PCR assay. On the Illumina HiSeq System, the amplified TCR beta libraries were sequenced as 87-base-pair reads. The study's own analysis went as follows. In a later analysis, roughly 80 million unique TCR beta chains were counted across the 666 repertoires, and approximately 11 million of these chains were shared by at least two donors. Raw reads were error-corrected and collapsed into unique sequences with a nearest-neighbor algorithm that merged closely related sequences to remove PCR and sequencing errors. To assign V, D and J gene segments, CDR3 sequences were aligned to IMGT reference sequences. Each retained sequence needed at least a six-nucleotide match to both a V gene segment and a J gene segment. Rearrangements were classified as productive when the CDR3 lacked stop codons and remained in frame with V and J, and all other rearrangements were classified as non-productive. Following IMGT convention, CDR3 was defined as the stretch from the second conserved V-encoded cysteine up to the conserved J-encoded phenylalanine. Sequences without an unambiguous match to a single V gene segment were excluded from the earlier analysis of 500 to 700 of the donors. In an earlier analysis of several hundred of the donors, V segments were called functional above 56.7% productive rearrangements and were called segregating when the between-donor standard deviation exceeded 5%. A statistical classification framework was built to diagnose cytomegalovirus status from the catalog of TCR beta chain sequences. A later analysis assigned V and J genes by comparing TCR nucleotide sequences with IMGT/GENE-DB human TR gene sequences. A later analysis assigned CDR3 sequences and most-parsimonious VDJ recombination scenarios with the TCRdist pipeline. In a later analysis, each TCR beta chain was defined by its CDR3 amino acid sequence together with its V-gene family, and reads lacking a unique V-gene family were excluded. A later analysis removed over 500 highly shared, low-generation-probability nucleotide sequences to deal with suspected cross-contamination and a sequencing artifact. In a later analysis, a clonal expansion index for each public chain was calculated from normalized within-repertoire ranks of inferred template counts. In a later analysis, generation probabilities were computed using a VDJ recombination model fitted to out-of-frame rearrangements, and the results were checked against IGoR. In a later analysis, hypergeometric tests were used to score TCR-TCR, TCR-HLA and TCR-CMV co-occurrence, with a repertoire-size bias correction applied to TCR pairs. In a later analysis, false discovery rates were estimated by permuting HLA or CMV assignments 20 times. In a later analysis, co-occurring TCRs were grouped using DBSCAN, with TCRdist sequence similarity added in when clustering inside HLA-allele-positive subsets. Co-occurrence clustering excluded repertoires with fewer than 30,000 or more than 120,000 public chains, plus five with anomalous nucleotide sharing. Entries here come from immuneACCESS through TCRdb and include only in-frame sequences with V and J called. Some clones fail to appear in such tables; in the studies checked, an unresolved V gene covers under half of the shortfall, and the cause of the remainder is unknown. V, J and clone size reflect that table, while D and trimming were determined from the DNA. For this sample there are some 50,000 clones; about 70% appear just once. Roughly 22% of the sample lies in the top ten.

The chain links TRBV5-4 with TRBJ2-1; the D gene lacks a confident call. The sequencing input was PBMCs. This receptor was taken from a woman between 50 and 59 years old in good health and CMV-seropositive. The sequenced DNA is TGTGCCAGCAGCTTGGGTCTAGACTATGAGCAGTTCTTC. This translates into CASSLGLDYEQFF.